This T cell receptor (beta chain) is from a study of T cell repertoires in cytomegalovirus infection (dated 2019 in TCRdb). Broadly, across the study: Peptide stimulations targeted recently identified HLA-C-restricted CMV epitopes, whose presentation resists viral immunomodulation, together with well-studied HLA-B-restricted epitopes. Donor HLA type was relevant to the analysis, because carriage of CMV infection together with the matching HLA type was indicated by public TCR beta signatures. The investigation overall reported the following: The ex vivo response was dominated by HLA-C-restricted CMV-specific TCR beta clonotypes, which also provided the single most frequent clonotype in two of eight donors. In both this cohort and an independent roughly 400-donor cohort, the cumulative frequency of public TCR beta family members distinguished carriers of CMV infection plus the relevant HLA type.

Notes on this clonotype: This receptor's antigen is unknown. The sample holds no much larger clone one base away, and base qualities are not on file.

The germline V gene provides CDR1 SGHDN and CDR2 FVKESK. Cut back by 4 bases and 2 bases, the V and J ends lie 10 bases apart. The CDR3 measures 14 amino acids from cysteine to phenylalanine. The only DNA kept is the CDR3, 42 bases in frame from the first base. Sequenced using an Illumina HiSeq 1500. Starting from the raw public reads, TCRdb applied fastp trimming at Q25, assembled clones with MiXCR and retained in-frame beta chains. Rows with one shared CDR3 protein collapse into an entry with the most common genes and DNA. This sample has roughly 500,000 distinct CDR3 sequences in its table, and 30% to 35% of those were observed once. Roughly a sixth of the sample goes to the ten largest clones. The sample's treatment or condition label is to be understood as: in vitro stimulation with specific CMV peptide epitopes to enrich CMV-specific T cells.

The V and J segments used are TRBV14 and TRBJ2-3; matching of 5 bases hints at TRBD1 as the D gene. This receptor was obtained from a human donor in good health (CMV status not recorded). Some clones in this sample may be carry-over from other donors' samples. Sequenced here: cultured PBMCs, sampled from culture after CMV antigen stimulation. The DNA sequence follows: TGTGCCAGCAGCCGGGGCCGGTCCACAGATACGCAGTATTTT. Translation gives CASSRGRSTDTQYF.